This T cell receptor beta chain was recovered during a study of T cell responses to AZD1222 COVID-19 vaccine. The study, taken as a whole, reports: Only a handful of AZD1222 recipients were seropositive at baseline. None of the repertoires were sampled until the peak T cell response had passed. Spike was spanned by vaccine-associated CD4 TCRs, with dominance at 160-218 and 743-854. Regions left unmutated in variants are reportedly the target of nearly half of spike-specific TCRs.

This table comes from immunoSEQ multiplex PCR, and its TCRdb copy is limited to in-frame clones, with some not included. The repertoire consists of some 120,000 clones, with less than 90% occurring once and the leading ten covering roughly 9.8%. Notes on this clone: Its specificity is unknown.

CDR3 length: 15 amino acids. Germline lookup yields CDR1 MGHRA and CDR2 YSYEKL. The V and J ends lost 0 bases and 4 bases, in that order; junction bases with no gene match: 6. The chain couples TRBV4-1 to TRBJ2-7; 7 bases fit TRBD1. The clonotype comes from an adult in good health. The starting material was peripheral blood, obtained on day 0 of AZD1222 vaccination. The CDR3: CASSQDPGGLYEQYF. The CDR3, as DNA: TGCGCCAGCAGCCAAGATCCAGGGGGATTGTACGAGCAGTACTTC.